This T cell receptor beta chain originates from a study of cytomegalovirus exposure and HLA in healthy donors. Findings of the study overall: Immune exposure data for these donors was limited to CMV serostatus. The authors excluded some V segments, including TRBV6-2 and TRBV6-3, as indistinguishable. The authors later found TCR association rates varying by HLA locus, with DRB1 most and HLA-C fewest.

The study ran its PCR with 60 Vbeta and 13 Jbeta primers. Data came from immunoSEQ multiplex PCR; TCRdb stores just in-frame clones and leaves some out. The sample contains approximately 180,000 clones, just under 80% of which appear only once. The CDR3 is 16 amino acids. Trimming stripped 2 bases from V and 5 bases from J, with 18 bases between. Germline V gives CDR1 KGHSH, CDR2 LQKENI. This clone was recorded only once. Its antigen is still unknown. The chain recombines TRBV18 with TRBJ2-5; D uncertain. This receptor was taken from a woman aged 45-65 years in good health and CMV-seropositive. The sample was PBMCs. CDR3 residues: CASSPAGSTAAETQYF. DNA of the CDR3: TGTGCCAGCTCACCAGCCGGCTCCACGGCGGCGGAGACCCAGTACTTC.